Following are 21 T cell receptor beta chains from one sample sequenced in a study of PD-1 blockade in classical Hodgkin lymphoma. Every patient experienced relapse after autologous stem cell transplantation, and brentuximab vedotin exposure varied. Sequencing was performed with immunoSEQ multiplex PCR; in TCRdb, only in-frame clones are kept and a portion is missing. The table lists 30,000 or so clones, around three quarters of them singletons. The specimen comprised peripheral blood mononuclear cells (PBMCs), sampled before the second cycle of nivolumab. These receptors were collected from a human donor with classical Hodgkin lymphoma.

The V and J genes are TRBV30 and TRBJ2-5; 8 bases align to TRBD1. Germline lookup yields CDR1 GTSNPN and CDR2 SVGIG (reference sequence). The length of the CDR3 is 14 residues. With 2 bases clipped from V and 1 base from J, the junction kept 3 bases outside the gene matches. CDR3 residues: CAWSTGGFQETQYF. The CDR3 coding sequence is TGTGCCTGGAGTACAGGGGGGTTCCAAGAGACCCAGTACTTC.

The gene calls are TRBV2 and TRBJ2-1, with 10 nucleotides matching TRBD2. V lost 4 bases, J lost 7 bases, and 7 bases stayed unmatched. Germline assignment: CDR1 SNHLY and CDR2 FYNNEI. The CDR3 loop spans 15 amino acids. The CDR3 spells CASSGPAGGVNEQFF. In DNA, the CDR3 is TGTGCCAGCAGTGGCCCAGCGGGGGGGGTAAATGAGCAGTTCTTC.

The chain uses TRBV7-9 and TRBJ2-1; TRBD1 aligns across 9 bases. The CDR3 spans 17 residues. Germline trimming cut 4 bases from V and 5 bases from J; bases unmatched to any gene: 12. Germline CDR1 and CDR2: SEHNR and FQNEAQ (reference sequence). CDR3 bases: TGTGCCAGCAGCTCAGACGCCGGGACAGGGAACCACAATGAGCAGTTCTTC. This sequence encodes CASSSDAGTGNHNEQFF.

The J gene is TRBJ2-2, the V gene TRBV7-9, with D perhaps TRBD1 (6 bases). The CDR3 runs to 15 residues. Germline CDR1 and CDR2: SEHNR and FQNEAQ (reference sequence). Between the trimmed V and J ends, which lost 5 bases and 7 bases, there was a span of 17 bases. The CDR3 DNA follows: TGTGCCAGCAGCCCTCGGTCAGGGGATGGCGGGGAGCTGTTTTTT. As protein: CASSPRSGDGGELFF. The variable domain in full, completed from reference TRBV7-9 and TRBJ2-2, reads DTGVSQNPRHKITKRGQNVTFRCDPISEHNRLYWYRQTLGQGPEFLTYFQNEAQLEKSRLLSDRFSAERPKGSFSTLEIQRTEQGDSAMYLCASSPRSGDGGELFFGEGSRLTVL.

The chain's CDR3 is CASSPLAEYNEQFF. The CDR3 bases are TGCGCCAGCAGCCCGCTAGCGGAATACAATGAGCAGTTCTTC. The rearrangement uses TRBV5-1 and TRBJ2-1; 7 bases line up with TRBD2. CDR1 is SGHRS, CDR2 YFSETQ, per germline. Germline trimming cut 4 bases from V and 4 bases from J; bases unmatched to any gene: 5. CDR3 length equals 14 residues.

V and J are TRBV5-1 and TRBJ1-2; the D gene is possibly TRBD1 (5 bases). Germline lookup yields CDR1 SGHRS and CDR2 YFSETQ. The CDR3 is 15 residues long. The V gene lost 4 bases and the J gene lost 0 bases, with 13 bases spanning the gap. CDR3 sequence reads: CASSPVGEANYGYTF. CDR3 coding DNA: TGCGCCAGCAGCCCGGTGGGGGAGGCTAACTATGGCTACACCTTC.

The V call is TRBV2, the J call TRBJ1-1; D unclear. Trimming shortened V by 6 bases and J by 7 bases, and 15 bases separated the two germline ends. This CDR3 has 13 amino acids. Germline assignment: CDR1 SNHLY and CDR2 FYNNEI. CDR3 sequence (DNA): TGTGCCAGCAGGGCTTCTCTCGTCGGTGAAGCTTTCTTT. Translating gives CASRASLVGEAFF.

This chain uses TRBV19 with TRBJ2-7, with TRBD2 matching 7 bases. Germline V CDR1 and CDR2: LNHDA, SQIVND (reference sequence). V dropped 6 bases and J dropped 2; count of bases not matched to a gene: 7. This CDR3 is 14 amino acids long. The CDR3, as DNA: TGTGCCAGTAGCAATACCGCGGGGGCCTACGAGCAGTACTTC. Protein: CASSNTAGAYEQYF. Together with reference TRBV19 and TRBJ2-7, the CDR3 gives the full variable domain: DGGITQSPKYLFRKEGQNVTLSCEQNLNHDAMYWYRQDPGQGLRLIYYSQIVNDFQKGDIAEGYSVSREKKESFPLTVTSAQKNPTAFYLCASSNTAGAYEQYFGPGTRLTVT.

This sequence joins TRBV5-6 and TRBJ1-1; D is uncertain. CDR3 length: 13 residues. The germline V gene has CDR1 SGHDT and CDR2 YYEEEE. V shed 4 bases and J shed 0 bases, with 7 bases lying between them. This CDR3 is CASSPELNTEAFF. DNA for the CDR3: TGTGCCAGCAGCCCCGAATTGAACACTGAAGCTTTCTTT.

Within the sample, this clone is medium-sized (0.01 to 0.1%). The chain employs TRBV7-3 and TRBJ1-2; 8 bases match TRBD1. Trimming at V came to 5 bases and at J to 4 bases, leaving 9 bases not matched to a gene. The V gene's germline CDR1 is SGHTA and CDR2 FQGTGA. The CDR3 has 15 residues. CDR3 in amino acids: CASSESGTGTYGYTF. The CDR3 nucleotides are TGTGCCAGCAGCGAGTCCGGGACAGGAACCTATGGCTACACCTTC.

The chain is built from TRBV7-2 and TRBJ2-1, with TRBD2 identical over 7 bases. The J segment lost 7 bases and the V segment lost 0 bases, leaving 12 bases of the junction unmatched. In germline, CDR1 is SGHTA, CDR2 FQGNSA. This CDR3 has 17 amino acids. This CDR3 is CASSLAVSGMLRNEQFF. CDR3 in DNA: TGTGCCAGCAGCTTAGCGGTGAGCGGGATGCTTCGGAATGAGCAGTTCTTC.

The rearrangement joins TRBV9 to TRBJ2-7; D may correspond to TRBD1 or TRBD2 (5 bases each). The length of the CDR3 is 16 residues. The V gene lost 3 bases and the J gene lost 0 bases, with 16 bases spanning the gap. In germline, CDR1 is SGDLS, CDR2 YYNGEE. CDR3 bases: TGTGCCAGCAGCGCGGGGCTGGGGAGAAGCTCCTACGAGCAGTACTTC. This gives the protein CASSAGLGRSSYEQYF.

The chain links TRBV29-1 to TRBJ1-2, with D maybe TRBD1 (5 bases). The CDR3 runs to 12 residues. V gave up 7 bases and J gave up 2 bases, with 11 bases separating them. The germline V gene has CDR1 SQVTM and CDR2 ANQGSEA. CDR3 DNA: TGCAGCGGCTGGGGGGGGAACTATGGCTACACCTTC. Amino acid sequence: CSGWGGNYGYTF.

This CDR3 is CASSLRDIRTGQETQYF. The DNA for the CDR3 is TGTGCCAGCAGCTTAAGAGATATCCGGACAGGGCAAGAGACCCAGTACTTC. The chain couples TRBV7-8 to TRBJ2-5; TRBD1 aligns across 8 bases. The CDR3 totals 17 residues. Trimming cost V 2 bases and J 2 bases; bases outside gene matches: 10. The V gene's germline CDR1 is SGHVS and CDR2 FQNEAQ.

The rearrangement uses TRBV11-2 and TRBJ1-4, with 9 nucleotides matching TRBD1. This CDR3 region has 16 residues. Trimming cost V 3 bases and J 0 bases; bases outside gene matches: 2. CDR1 is SGHAT and CDR2 is FQNNGV in the germline V gene. This CDR3 reads CASSLGQGATNEKLFF. The CDR3 nucleotides are TGTGCCAGCAGCTTGGGACAGGGAGCAACTAATGAAAAACTGTTTTTT.

The chain is built from TRBV11-2 and TRBJ1-2; D may be TRBD1 (5 bases). CDR1 is SGHAT, CDR2 FQNNGV, per germline. The CDR3 has 13 amino acids. V lost 7 bases and J 8 bases, leaving 17 bases between the germline ends. The chain's CDR3 is CASNLPGGGGYTF. The DNA for the CDR3 is TGTGCCAGCAACCTCCCCGGGGGAGGAGGCTACACCTTC.

This chain uses TRBV19 with TRBJ1-1; TRBD1 aligns across 9 bases. CDR3 size: 17 residues. Germline values: CDR1 LNHDA, CDR2 SQIVND (reference sequence). The V gene end was trimmed by 2 bases and the J gene end by 0 bases; junction bases not matched to a gene: 7. CDR3 sequence: CASSILGQGFVNTEAFF. Written as DNA, the CDR3 is TGTGCCAGTAGTATACTGGGACAGGGATTCGTGAACACTGAAGCTTTCTTT.

This rearrangement joins TRBV30 to TRBJ1-4; D possibly corresponds to TRBD1 (5 bases). The CDR3 is 16 amino acids. The germline CDR1 and CDR2 sequences are GTSNPN and SVGIG (reference sequence). V dropped 0 bases and J dropped 4 bases, with 15 bases sitting between them. The CDR3 protein is CAWSVQSAGRNEKLFF. In nucleotides, the CDR3 is TGTGCCTGGAGTGTACAGTCGGCAGGGCGTAATGAAAAACTGTTTTTT.

The rearrangement links TRBV4-2 to TRBJ2-7; D unclear. This CDR3 has 14 residues. Germline lookup yields CDR1 LGHNA and CDR2 YNFKEQ. The V end was cut by 0 bases, the J end by 4 bases, with 10 bases between. CDR3 DNA: TGTGCCAGCAGCCAAGATTCGGACGGATACGAGCAGTACTTC. Translated, it gives CASSQDSDGYEQYF.

The sample holds a few counts of this clone. The chain joins TRBV5-4 to TRBJ2-7; 10 bases align to TRBD2. J gave up 4 bases and V 4 bases, and 8 bases lay outside the gene matches. Germline lookup yields CDR1 SGHNT and CDR2 YYREEE (reference sequence). There are 15 residues in the CDR3. The DNA for the CDR3 is TGTGCCAGCAGCCAGGGGACTAGCGCGCATTACGAGCAGTACTTC. This encodes CASSQGTSAHYEQYF. The complete variable domain, with remaining parts taken from reference TRBV5-4 and TRBJ2-7, reads ETGVTQSPTHLIKTRGQQVTLRCSSQSGHNTVSWYQQALGQGPQFIFQYYREEENGRGNFPPRFSGLQFPNYSSELNVNALELDDSALYLCASSQGTSAHYEQYFGPGTRLTVT.

The chain is built from TRBV19 and TRBJ2-7, with 7 positions matching TRBD1. Germline-derived CDR1 and CDR2 are LNHDA and SQIVND (reference sequence). The CDR3 consists of 14 residues. V was pared by 1 base and J by 6 bases, with 6 bases of the junction left unmatched. CDR3 amino acids: CASSIGIQGSEQYF. In DNA, the CDR3 is TGTGCCAGTAGTATAGGAATACAGGGGAGCGAGCAGTACTTC.